The 32 T cell receptor beta chains below were found in one sample sequenced in a study of blood T cell repertoires in COVID-19. Profiled with immunoSEQ multiplex PCR; TCRdb holds only in-frame clones, not every one. Here the sample spans 180,000 or so clones, approximately 83% being singletons. Sequenced: peripheral blood. The receptors were gathered from a man aged 60 to 75 with acute or convalescent COVID-19.

This chain connects TRBV7-9 to TRBJ1-4; D gene uncertain. Per the germline V gene, CDR1 is SEHNR and CDR2 is FQNEAQ (reference sequence). This CDR3 is 14 amino acids long. V lost 1 base, J lost 10 bases, and 13 bases lay in between. This CDR3 reads CASSLGSGFGKLFF. The DNA of the CDR3 is TGTGCCAGCAGCTTAGGCTCGGGGTTTGGAAAACTGTTTTTT.

V usage is TRBV30 and J usage is TRBJ1-2; TRBD1 agrees at 11 bases. The V gene end was trimmed by 5 bases and the J gene end by 7 bases; junction bases not matched to a gene: 12. CDR3 size: 15 residues. The V gene's germline CDR1 is GTSNPN and CDR2 SVGIG (reference sequence). The CDR3 loop is CAWRSPGTGGGGYTF. The CDR3 nucleotides are TGTGCCTGGCGCTCCCCGGGGACAGGGGGGGGTGGCTACACCTTC.

V usage is TRBV7-8 and J usage is TRBJ2-7, with a possible D match to TRBD1 (6 bases). Trimming left V 0 bases short and J 0 bases short, with 9 bases between. The germline CDR1 and CDR2 sequences are SGHVS and FQNEAQ. The CDR3 contains 15 residues. The CDR3 DNA is TGTGCCAGCAGCTTAGCACAGGGTCCCTCCTACGAGCAGTACTTC. This encodes CASSLAQGPSYEQYF. The whole variable domain, remainder taken from reference TRBV7-8 and TRBJ2-7, is GAGVSQSPRYKVAKRGQDVALRCDPISGHVSLFWYQQALGQGPEFLTYFQNEAQLDKSGLPSDRFFAERPEGSVSTLKIQRTQQEDSAVYLCASSLAQGPSYEQYFGPGTRLTVT.

The table lists this clone with a few counts. The rearrangement joins TRBV30 to TRBJ1-4; TRBD1 is a possible D gene (5 bases). Germline CDR1 is GTSNPN and CDR2 is SVGIG (reference sequence). This CDR3 region has 15 residues. Trimming took off 0 bases at V and 8 bases at J, with 16 bases between the two ends. The CDR3 sequence: CAWSVRRGLGEKLFF. CDR3 coding DNA: TGTGCCTGGAGTGTACGGAGGGGCTTAGGAGAAAAACTGTTTTTT.

This chain joins TRBV5-1 and TRBJ1-1; the match to TRBD1 covers 8 bases. Germline V gives CDR1 SGHRS, CDR2 YFSETQ. Trimming cost V 4 bases and J 1 base; bases outside gene matches: 6. This CDR3 comprises 15 residues. The CDR3 here is CASSIYGQGNTEAFF. CDR3 sequence (DNA): TGCGCCAGCAGCATTTACGGACAGGGGAACACTGAAGCTTTCTTT.

Turning to this clone: Within the sample, other DNA sequences also encode this same CDR3. The chain recombines TRBV6-5 with TRBJ1-2; 8 bases match TRBD1. V shed 6 bases and J 2 bases; nucleotides not matched to a gene: 5. CDR1 and CDR2 from the germline V gene are MNHEY and SVGAGI. CDR3 length equals 14 residues. In DNA, the CDR3 is TGTGCCAGCAGCCGGACAGGGCTGAACTATGGCTACACCTTC. Protein sequence: CASSRTGLNYGYTF.

The chain couples TRBV11-2 to TRBJ2-7; 7 positions match TRBD1. The J segment lost 2 bases and the V segment lost 8 bases, leaving 12 bases of the junction unmatched. CDR3 size: 15 residues. CDR1 SGHAT and CDR2 FQNNGV come from the germline V gene. DNA of the CDR3: TGTGCCAGCGGCCCCTGGACAGGTGGGGCCTACGAGCAGTACTTC. It encodes CASGPWTGGAYEQYF.

The DNA for the CDR3 is TGTGCCAGCAGCTTAACGGGGAGAACCACAGATACGCAGTATTTT. Residues: CASSLTGRTTDTQYF. The chain has TRBV7-3 and TRBJ2-3; D is perhaps TRBD2 (5 bases). This CDR3 comprises 15 residues. From germline, CDR1 is SGHTA and CDR2 FQGTGA. Trimming took off 0 bases at V and 2 bases at J, with 9 bases between the two ends.

This chain links TRBV6-2 or TRBV6-3 with TRBJ1-1; weak D call: TRBD1 (5 bases). The CDR3 runs 13 residues. Germline loops: CDR1 MNHEY, CDR2 SVGEGT. The ends were cut back, 5 bases at V and 2 bases at J, with 9 bases in the middle. The CDR3 loop reads CASSQGGNTEAFF. As DNA, the CDR3 is TGTGCCAGCAGTCAGGGTGGCAACACTGAAGCTTTCTTT.

The chain recombines TRBV20-1 with TRBJ1-4; D not certain. V shed 3 bases and J shed 4 bases, with 9 bases lying between them. The CDR3 is 13 amino acids. Germline loops: CDR1 DFQATT, CDR2 SNEGSKA (reference sequence). CDR3 sequence reads: CSASFTDNEKLFF. CDR3 nucleotide sequence: TGCAGTGCTAGTTTTACAGATAATGAAAAACTGTTTTTT.

CDR3 nucleotides: TGTGCCAGCAGCGTAGTATCGGGAGGTTATGGCTACACCTTC. It encodes CASSVVSGGYGYTF. The chain recombines TRBV9 with TRBJ1-2; D is unclear. CDR1 is SGDLS and CDR2 is YYNGEE in the germline V gene. The length of the CDR3 is 14 residues. The ends were cut back, 0 bases at V and 5 bases at J, with 11 bases in the middle. The full variable domain, with the rest looked up from reference TRBV9 and TRBJ1-2, is DSGVTQTPKHLITATGQRVTLRCSPRSGDLSVYWYQQSLDQGLQFLIQYYNGEERAKGNILERFSAQQFPDLHSELNLSSLELGDSALYFCASSVVSGGYGYTFGSGTRLTVV.

This clone was counted a few times. The chain couples TRBV12-5 to TRBJ2-5, with TRBD2 matching 10 bases. J was trimmed by 5 bases and V by 5 bases; bases with no gene match: 2. Germline CDR1 and CDR2: LGHNT and FRNRAP. The CDR3 totals 13 residues. The CDR3, as DNA: TGTGCTAGTGGTCAGGGACTAGCGGAGACCCAGTACTTC. As protein: CASGQGLAETQYF.

This clone was seen a handful of times. The V and J genes are TRBV24-1 and TRBJ2-2; 9 bases map to TRBD1. The CDR3 has 19 residues. The trim removed 4 bases at V and 1 base at J, leaving 12 bases unmatched. Per the germline V gene, CDR1 is KGHDR and CDR2 is SFDVKD. The CDR3 loop is CATSDRGTGRSLNTGELFF. The CDR3 nucleotides are TGTGCCACCAGTGACCGGGGGACAGGGAGGTCCCTGAACACCGGGGAGCTGTTTTTT.

The rearrangement uses TRBV15 and TRBJ1-2; D is perhaps TRBD1 (6 bases). Looked up from germline, CDR1 is LNHNV and CDR2 is YYDKDF (reference sequence). V gave up 1 base and J gave up 6 bases, with 9 bases separating them. The CDR3 has 13 residues. CDR3 loop: CATSRVGANGYTF. The CDR3 bases are TGTGCCACCAGCAGAGTGGGGGCAAATGGCTACACCTTC.

This clone has ten or more counts. Other DNA sequences in this specimen translate into the identical CDR3. V usage is TRBV27 and J usage is TRBJ1-2; possibly TRBD1 for D (6 bases). The ends were cut back, 4 bases at V and 4 bases at J, with 10 bases in the middle. Germline assignment: CDR1 MNHEY and CDR2 SMNVEV (reference sequence). The CDR3 consists of 13 residues. The CDR3 loop is CASSYRAGYGYTF. The CDR3 DNA reads as TGTGCCAGCAGTTACAGGGCCGGCTATGGCTACACCTTC.

The chain uses TRBV28 and TRBJ1-2; 8 bases match TRBD1. Losses at the gene ends were 3 bases for V and 4 bases for J; bases not matched to a gene: 13. CDR1 is MDHEN, CDR2 SYDVKM, per germline. The CDR3 consists of 17 residues. The CDR3 bases are TGTGCCAGCAGTTTTCCTGACAGGGGTTCTGGGAGCTATGGCTACACCTTC. It yields the protein CASSFPDRGSGSYGYTF.

CDR3 sequence: CASSRDSMNTEAFF. In DNA form, the CDR3 reads TGTGCCAGCAGCCGGGACAGCATGAACACTGAAGCTTTCTTT. V usage is TRBV5-4 and J usage is TRBJ1-1; 7 bases match TRBD1. Unmatched junction bases numbered 3, after V lost 4 bases and J lost 0 bases. CDR3 length: 14 amino acids. Germline V gives CDR1 SGHNT, CDR2 YYREEE (reference sequence). The full variable domain, with the rest looked up from reference TRBV5-4 and TRBJ1-1, is ETGVTQSPTHLIKTRGQQVTLRCSSQSGHNTVSWYQQALGQGPQFIFQYYREEENGRGNFPPRFSGLQFPNYSSELNVNALELDDSALYLCASSRDSMNTEAFFGQGTRLTVV.

V gene TRBV19 combines with J gene TRBJ2-7; possibly TRBD1 for D (6 bases). Germline lookup yields CDR1 LNHDA and CDR2 SQIVND (reference sequence). This CDR3 has 13 amino acids. CDR3 sequence: CATGLDSSYEQYF. The CDR3 DNA is TGTGCAACCGGGTTGGACAGTTCCTACGAGCAGTACTTC.

The chain has TRBV15 and TRBJ2-3; 8 positions match TRBD2. Germline CDR1 is LNHNV and CDR2 is YYDKDF (reference sequence). V lost 3 bases to trimming and J lost 2 bases; unmatched junction nucleotides: 10. The CDR3 loop spans 17 amino acids. CDR3 sequence: CATSSPPGLGNTDTQYF. In nucleotides, the CDR3 is TGTGCCACCAGCAGTCCCCCGGGACTAGGGAACACAGATACGCAGTATTTT.

The chain employs TRBV7-3 and TRBJ2-7, with a tentative D call TRBD1 (5 bases). The CDR3 runs to 13 residues. V was trimmed by 4 bases and J by 7 bases, leaving 14 bases between them. The germline V gene encodes CDR1 SGHTA and CDR2 FQGTGA. The CDR3 loop is CASSWHQGGEQYF. The CDR3 DNA sequence: TGTGCCAGCAGCTGGCACCAGGGTGGGGAGCAGTACTTC.

The chain combines TRBV2 with TRBJ1-2, with a weak D call TRBD1 (5 bases). Germline V CDR1 and CDR2: SNHLY, FYNNEI. V was trimmed by 4 bases and J by 8 bases, leaving 11 bases between them. This CDR3 has 12 residues. The DNA for the CDR3 is TGTGCCAGCAGTGCCCAGGGAGGAGGCTACACCTTC. Protein sequence: CASSAQGGGYTF.

V is TRBV18 and J is TRBJ2-1; 8 bases agree with TRBD2. Trimming cost V 4 bases and J 6 bases; bases outside gene matches: 8. This CDR3 has 15 residues. Germline V gives CDR1 KGHSH, CDR2 LQKENI. The CDR3 sequence: CASSLSGLGGNEQFF. CDR3 DNA: TGTGCCAGCTCACTCTCGGGACTAGGGGGCAATGAGCAGTTCTTC.

This clone was found once. The chain joins TRBV15 to TRBJ2-1, with TRBD2 matching over 7 bases. The CDR3 runs to 14 residues. V shed 4 bases and J 8 bases; nucleotides not matched to a gene: 8. Germline-derived CDR1 and CDR2 are LNHNV and YYDKDF (reference sequence). The CDR3 sequence is CATSIGLGVHEQFF. In DNA form, the CDR3 reads TGTGCCACCAGCATAGGACTAGGCGTCCATGAGCAGTTCTTC.

This sequence joins TRBV27 and TRBJ1-4, with 8 bases fitting TRBD1. CDR3 size: 15 residues. Germline trimming cut 6 bases from V and 5 bases from J; bases unmatched to any gene: 8. The germline V gene has CDR1 MNHEY and CDR2 SMNVEV (reference sequence). The CDR3 is CASSQGDRINEKLFF. The CDR3 DNA reads TGTGCCAGCAGCCAAGGGGACAGGATCAATGAAAAACTGTTTTTT.

This rearrangement joins TRBV7-3 to TRBJ2-1, with 11 bases fitting TRBD2. CDR1 is SGHTA, CDR2 FQGTGA, per germline. There are 15 residues in the CDR3. The ends lost 1 base at V and 9 bases at J; junction bases unmatched: 5. DNA for the CDR3: TGTGCCAGCAGCTTAAGGGGGCTAGCGGGAGGTGAGCAGTTCTTC. It is translated as CASSLRGLAGGEQFF.

J is TRBJ2-3 and V is TRBV10-3, with D uncertain. Trimming shortened V by 4 bases and J by 5 bases, and 13 bases separated the two germline ends. This CDR3 spans 14 amino acids. Germline CDR1 reads ENHRY; CDR2 reads SYGVKD. The CDR3 region has the DNA TGTGCCATCAGTGTTGGGTCCACGGGAGATACGCAGTATTTT. This gives the protein CAISVGSTGDTQYF.

V is TRBV6-5 and J is TRBJ1-1, with a possible D match to TRBD1 (5 bases). The CDR3 runs 14 residues. Per germline, CDR1 MNHEY and CDR2 SVGAGI. With 6 bases removed from V and 1 base from J, the gap between germline ends came to 12 bases. The CDR3 here is CASRGLGGNTEAFF. The CDR3 region has the DNA TGTGCCAGCAGGGGCCTGGGGGGGAACACTGAAGCTTTCTTT.

With respect to this clone: A read error may produce the germline difference seen at one junction end. The J gene is TRBJ1-3, the V gene TRBV7-7, with D maybe TRBD1 (6 bases). The germline V gene has CDR1 SSHAT and CDR2 FNYEAQ (reference sequence). The CDR3 extends over 15 amino acids. CDR3 sequence (DNA): TGTGCTAGCAGTTCGGGACACGGCTCTGGAAACACCATATATTTT. This translates into CASSSGHGSGNTIYF.

The rearrangement uses TRBV5-4 and TRBJ2-3; 9 nucleotides agree with TRBD2. Germline V lookup: CDR1 SGHNT, CDR2 YYREEE (reference sequence). The CDR3 covers 17 residues. J was trimmed by 2 bases and V by 3 bases; bases with no gene match: 10. CDR3 nucleotides: TGTGCCAGCAGCTCCTTCAGCGGGAGGAGGTACACAGATACGCAGTATTTT. It encodes CASSSFSGRRYTDTQYF.

The chain joins TRBV9 to TRBJ2-7, with TRBD2 identical over 8 bases. CDR3 size: 15 residues. Germline loops: CDR1 SGDLS, CDR2 YYNGEE. V lost 0 bases, J lost 1 base, and 3 bases stayed unmatched. CDR3: CASSVDSSGSYEQYF. The CDR3 DNA sequence: TGTGCCAGCAGCGTAGATTCTAGCGGGTCCTACGAGCAGTACTTC.

The chain has TRBV3-1 (or the pseudogene TRBV3-2) and TRBJ2-3; 9 bases fit TRBD2. Trimming removed 4 bases from V and 6 bases from J; junction bases left unmatched: 5. The CDR3 consists of 14 residues. Germline CDR1 LGHDT, CDR2 YNNKEL (reference sequence). The CDR3 loop is CASSPRGGMDTQYF. DNA of the CDR3: TGTGCCAGCAGCCCGCGGGGGGGTATGGATACGCAGTATTTT.

This chain connects TRBV27 to TRBJ1-2, with D perhaps TRBD1 (6 bases). The CDR3 runs to 16 residues. The V gene's germline CDR1 is MNHEY and CDR2 SMNVEV (reference sequence). V was pared by 6 bases and J by 4 bases, with 21 bases between. The CDR3 loop reads CASRAGATSGGYGYTF. As DNA, the CDR3 is TGTGCCAGCAGGGCAGGGGCTACGTCGGGAGGCTATGGCTACACCTTC.